The 26 T cell receptor beta chains below come from one sample, sequenced in a study of breast tumors, draining lymph nodes, adjacent tissues. The lymph nodes were axillary draining lymph nodes from breast cancer patients. TCRdb independently ran MiXCR on the multiplex PCR reads; one entry per CDR3 protein. This table has about 89,000 distinct CDR3 sequences, approximately 28% appearing once. Source material: axillary lymph node tissue. The receptors were sampled from a female donor with breast cancer. Some clones in this sample may be carry-over from other donors' samples.

Ten or more counts support this clonotype. The genes are TRBV4-3 and TRBJ2-7; 14 bases line up with TRBD2. This CDR3 comprises 16 residues. V lost 5 bases to trimming and J lost 3 bases; unmatched junction nucleotides: 6. Germline CDR1 and CDR2: LGHNA and YSLEER. CDR3 protein: CASSKGTSGSFYEQYF. CDR3 coding DNA: TGCGCCAGCAGCAAAGGGACTAGCGGGAGTTTCTACGAGCAGTACTTC.

At least ten counts were recorded for this clonotype. Since a much larger clone is just one base distant, this may be a read error. V is TRBV6-1 and J is TRBJ2-5; D uncertain. Per the germline V gene, CDR1 is MNHNS and CDR2 is SASEGT. Trimming left V 5 bases short and J 3 bases short, with 10 bases between. The CDR3 is 13 amino acids. CDR3 loop: CASSQISKETQYF. DNA of the CDR3: TGTGCCAGCAGTCAAATCAGCAAAGAGACCCAGTACTTC.

On this clonotype itself: The missing conserved phenylalanine or tryptophan at the end of this CDR3 makes a read error likely. The rearrangement joins TRBV9 to TRBJ2-3, with D tentatively TRBD2 (5 bases). This CDR3 is 14 amino acids long. Germline V lookup: CDR1 SGDLS, CDR2 YYNGEE. CDR3 region: CAGSVEVGGDTQYS. CDR3 DNA sequence: TGTGCCGGCAGCGTAGAGGTGGGCGGGGATACGCAGTATTCT.

CDR3 in amino acids: CSARDFQGTYEQYF. The CDR3 DNA reads as TGCAGTGCTAGAGATTTCCAGGGAACCTACGAGCAGTACTTC. The genes are TRBV20-1 and TRBJ2-7; perhaps TRBD1 as D (5 bases). This CDR3 has 14 amino acids. The V end lost 0 bases, the J end lost 2 bases, and 11 bases lay between the germline ends. Germline lookup yields CDR1 DFQATT and CDR2 SNEGSKA (reference sequence).

Note on this clonotype: Since no conserved phenylalanine or tryptophan closes the CDR3, a read error is the likely cause. It is unclear where the CDR3 begins or ends on the DNA, so no DNA is shown, and the CDR3 is as TCRdb lists it. The V and J genes are TRBV20-1 and TRBJ2-5; the table's D gene call, TRBD1, was not cross checked with the DNA. The CDR3 region is 8 residues in length, termini included. Looked up from germline, CDR1 is DFQATT and CDR2 is SNEGSKA (reference sequence). The CDR3 sequence: CSARDQNR.

In the case of this clonotype: Compared with germline, one end of the junction differs, possibly owing to a read error. This rearrangement joins TRBV6-2 or TRBV6-3 to TRBJ1-2; TRBD1 matches at 8 bases. This CDR3 contains 15 residues. Germline CDR1 and CDR2: MNHEY and SVGEGT. The CDR3 nucleotides are TGTGCCATCAGTCAGGGGGCCCTCGGGGCCCATGGCTACACCTTC. Amino acid sequence: CAISQGALGAHGYTF.

In its sample, this clonotype was seen many times. V and J are TRBV25-1 and TRBJ2-3; D remains ambiguous. V was trimmed by 6 bases and J by 0 bases, leaving 4 bases between them. The CDR3 runs 12 residues. Germline loops: CDR1 MGHDK, CDR2 SYGVNS. CDR3 sequence (DNA): TGTGCCAGCAGGAAGAGCACAGATACGCAGTATTTT. Its translation is CASRKSTDTQYF.

There are many counts of this clonotype. The V call is TRBV6-5, the J call TRBJ2-3, with 8 nucleotides matching TRBD2. The germline gives CDR1 MNHEY, CDR2 SVGAGI. The CDR3 has 16 residues. The ends lost 4 bases at V and 2 bases at J; junction bases unmatched: 8. The CDR3 region is CASSFSGSQLTDTQYF. The CDR3, as DNA: TGTGCCAGCAGTTTCAGCGGGAGCCAACTCACAGATACGCAGTATTTT.

This clonotype has at least ten counts. The chain employs TRBV6-2 or TRBV6-3 and TRBJ2-1; maybe TRBD1 (5 bases). The CDR3 is 15 residues long. In germline, CDR1 is MNHEY, CDR2 SVGEGT. V was pared by 4 bases and J by 1 base, with 11 bases between. CDR3: CASSSGKGSYNEQFF. CDR3 nucleotides: TGTGCCAGCAGTTCAGGGAAGGGTTCCTACAATGAGCAGTTCTTC.

This clonotype was seen many times. The V call is TRBV9, the J call TRBJ1-2; 11 nucleotides line up with TRBD1. V lost 0 bases and J lost 2; bases outside the gene matches: 6. Germline V gives CDR1 SGDLS, CDR2 YYNGEE. The CDR3 is 17 residues long. The DNA for the CDR3 is TGTGCCAGCAGCGTAGATGGACAGGGGGCGCGGAACTATGGCTACACCTTC. It specifies CASSVDGQGARNYGYTF. Supplemented by reference TRBV9 and TRBJ1-2, the full variable domain reads DSGVTQTPKHLITATGQRVTLRCSPRSGDLSVYWYQQSLDQGLQFLIQYYNGEERAKGNILERFSAQQFPDLHSELNLSSLELGDSALYFCASSVDGQGARNYGYTFGSGTRLTVV.

This clonotype has at least ten counts. The chain is built from TRBV9 and TRBJ2-7; 11 bases map to TRBD1. CDR3 length: 14 amino acids. V lost 5 bases and J lost 7; bases outside the gene matches: 8. From germline, CDR1 is SGDLS and CDR2 YYNGEE. CDR3 nucleotide sequence: TGTGCCAGCAGTCTCGGGACAGGGGGTATGGAGCAGTACTTC. Translated, it gives CASSLGTGGMEQYF.

The table lists this clonotype with many counts. Germline is not matched at one junction end, which may reflect a read error. The chain has TRBV11-3 and TRBJ1-3, with D possibly being TRBD1 (6 bases). The CDR3 loop spans 16 amino acids. Germline CDR1 is SGHNT and CDR2 is YENEEA. The CDR3 reads CASSLEQGHSGNTIYF. The CDR3 bases are TGTGCCAGCAGCCTAGAACAGGGTCACTCTGGAAACACCATATATTTT.

This clonotype was counted many times. The chain carries TRBV14 and TRBJ1-2; D is unresolved. V was trimmed by 4 bases and J by 4 bases, leaving 16 bases between them. The CDR3 is made up of 15 amino acids. Germline assignment: CDR1 SGHDN and CDR2 FVKESK. The CDR3, as DNA: TGTGCCAGCAGCCTAAACCGGGTCACGGCCTATGGCTACACCTTC. It codes for CASSLNRVTAYGYTF. Full variable domain (outside the CDR3, taken from reference TRBV14 and TRBJ1-2): EAGVTQFPSHSVIEKGQTVTLRCDPISGHDNLYWYRRVMGKEIKFLLHFVKESKQDESGMPNNRFLAERTGGTYSTLKVQPAELEDSGVYFCASSLNRVTAYGYTFGSGTRLTVV.

This clonotype came up a few times. With a much larger clone just one base away, this may be a read error. This rearrangement joins TRBV20-1 to TRBJ2-1, with 7 bases matching TRBD2. CDR3 length equals 14 residues. Germline CDR1 and CDR2: DFQATT and SNEGSKA (reference sequence). After removal of 0 bases from V and 9 bases from J, the junction contained 8 bases not matched to a gene. This CDR3 reads CSARDVGGPSEQFF. As DNA, the CDR3 is TGCAGTGCTAGAGATGTGGGAGGGCCTTCTGAGCAGTTCTTC.

Concerning this clonotype itself: A much bigger clone sits one base away, suggesting this may be a read error. The chain has TRBV6-2 or TRBV6-3 and TRBJ2-3; D is undetermined. Germline loops: CDR1 MNHEY, CDR2 SVGEGT. This CDR3 region has 12 residues. V lost 5 bases, J lost 7 bases, and 10 bases lay in between. This chain's CDR3 is CASSHQLNTQYF. CDR3 nucleotides: TGTGCCAGCAGTCACCAGTTAAATACGCAGTATTTT.

For this clonotype: One base away lies a much larger clone, so this may be a sequencing read error. This CDR3 is missing its conserved last phenylalanine or tryptophan, likely due to a read error. The J gene is TRBJ2-5, the V gene TRBV14; no clear D. V lost 4 bases to trimming and J lost 5 bases, with 11 bases between them. The CDR3 spans 13 residues. Germline V gene sequence: CDR1 SGHDN, CDR2 FVKESK. As DNA, the CDR3 is TGTGCCAGCAGCCGAAGTACAGTGGAGACCCAGTACTCC. The encoded protein is CASSRSTVETQYS.

On this clonotype: Without the conserved terminal phenylalanine or tryptophan, this CDR3 likely stems from a read error. V is TRBV6-5 and J is TRBJ1-1; D remains unclear. This CDR3 has 11 amino acids. V lost 4 bases and J 5 bases, leaving 5 bases between the germline ends. Germline V lookup: CDR1 MNHEY, CDR2 SVGAGI. CDR3 DNA sequence: TGTGCCAGCAGTTCGAGGACTGAAGCTTTCCTT. Translated: CASSSRTEAFL.

The table lists this clonotype with many counts. The CDR3 loop reads CASSYGGLSNQPQHF. CDR3 sequence (DNA): TGTGCCAGCAGTTACGGGGGGCTTAGCAATCAGCCCCAGCATTTT. The rearrangement links TRBV6-2 or TRBV6-3 to TRBJ1-5, with D tentatively TRBD1 (6 bases). This CDR3 comprises 15 residues. V was cut by 2 bases and J by 0 bases, with 8 bases left in between. Germline V lookup: CDR1 MNHEY, CDR2 SVGEGT.

The CDR3 loop is CASSQWGGTDTQYF. In DNA form, the CDR3 reads TGTGCCAGCAGCCAATGGGGTGGGACAGATACGCAGTATTTT. The rearrangement joins TRBV5-4 to TRBJ2-3; D gene ambiguous. CDR1 and CDR2 from the germline V gene are SGHNT and YYREEE (reference sequence). The CDR3 has 14 residues. V was clipped by 4 bases and J by 3 bases, with 12 bases between them.

At least ten counts were recorded for this clonotype. The V gene is TRBV6-1, the J gene TRBJ2-5; 7 nucleotides align to TRBD2. The CDR3 sequence is 15 residues long. Germline loops: CDR1 MNHNS, CDR2 SASEGT. Trimming took 8 bases from V and 5 from J; bases not matched to a gene: 14. The CDR3 loop is CASASPVAGPETQYF. The DNA for the CDR3 is TGTGCCAGCGCTTCCCCCGTAGCGGGTCCCGAGACCCAGTACTTC.

This clonotype has ten or more counts. This rearrangement joins TRBV19 to TRBJ2-7; 7 nucleotides agree with TRBD1. The CDR3 has 12 residues. J lost 3 bases, V lost 6 bases, and 2 bases had no gene match. CDR1 and CDR2 (germline): LNHDA, SQIVND (reference sequence). CDR3 in amino acids: CASRDRNYEQYF. Here the CDR3 DNA reads TGTGCCAGTAGGGACAGGAACTACGAGCAGTACTTC.

The rearrangement uses TRBV7-3 and TRBJ2-3, with 15 bases matching TRBD2. CDR3 length: 17 amino acids. V gave up 5 bases and J gave up 6 bases; unmatched junction bases: 9. Germline loops: CDR1 SGHTA, CDR2 FQGTGA. CDR3: CASSPGLAGGGPDTQYF. The CDR3 coding sequence is TGTGCCAGCAGCCCTGGACTAGCGGGAGGGGGCCCCGATACGCAGTATTTT. The variable domain in full, completed from reference TRBV7-3 and TRBJ2-3, reads GAGVSQTPSNKVTEKGKYVELRCDPISGHTALYWYRQSLGQGPEFLIYFQGTGAADDSGLPNDRFFAVRPEGSVSTLKIQRTERGDSAVYLCASSPGLAGGGPDTQYFGPGTRLTVL.

This clonotype occurred many times. The V and J genes are TRBV27 and TRBJ2-3; TRBD1 agrees at 9 bases. V lost 7 bases to trimming and J lost 6 bases; unmatched junction nucleotides: 5. This CDR3 region has 13 residues. CDR1 is MNHEY and CDR2 is SMNVEV in the germline V gene (reference sequence). This CDR3 reads CASTRQGVDTQYF. The CDR3 DNA reads as TGTGCCAGCACCCGACAGGGGGTTGATACGCAGTATTTT.

This clonotype was counted ten times or more. This chain connects TRBV15 to TRBJ2-7; D not resolved. V lost 4 bases to trimming and J lost 3 bases, with 7 bases between them. Germline V gene lookup returns CDR1 LNHNV and CDR2 YYDKDF (reference sequence). The CDR3 is 12 residues long. CDR3 in amino acids: CATSKNYYEQYF. The CDR3 region has the DNA TGTGCCACCAGCAAAAACTACTACGAGCAGTACTTC.

On this clonotype itself: This sequence may be a read error, since a much larger clone differs from it by one base. The chain has TRBV27 and TRBJ2-1; D not resolved. Trimming pared 8 bases from V and 9 bases from J, leaving 23 bases between. Germline CDR1 is MNHEY and CDR2 is SMNVEV (reference sequence). The CDR3 length is 15 residues. CDR3 coding DNA: TGTGCCAGCGGTTCCCCCGACCTAGTTGTCGGTGAGCAGTTCTTC. Encoded protein: CASGSPDLVVGEQFF.

V gene TRBV2 combines with J gene TRBJ2-5, with 10 bases that match TRBD2. V trimming: 0 bases; J trimming: 1 base; junction bases outside the gene matches: 11. The CDR3 extends over 19 amino acids. Germline values: CDR1 SNHLY, CDR2 FYNNEI. The CDR3 loop is CASSEAAVWTSGFQETQYF. The CDR3, as DNA: TGTGCCAGCAGTGAAGCAGCGGTTTGGACTAGCGGATTCCAAGAGACCCAGTACTTC.